This TCR beta chain derives from a study of blood T cell repertoires in COVID-19 (TCRdb year 2020). Turning to the overall study: Collaborator samples came from the United States, Italy and Spain and covered acute and convalescent phases of COVID-19. The material from the prospective study consisted of cDNA or gDNA derived from T cells, B-cell-depleted T cells, or PBMCs. Subjects who had been exposed to COVID-19, were actively infected with it, or had recovered from it provided the deeply sampled blood TCRbeta repertoires that made up the dataset. A freely available public database, intended as a resource for researchers studying the immune response to SARS-CoV-2, is where the repertoires were released. Samples were obtained from the ongoing ImmuneRACE study (first 160 participants) and from about 1,300 subjects provided by 6 global collaborators. Sample metadata almost always included a de-identified subject ID, COVID-19 status, age in years and sex. Where available, HLA class I and class II types were obtained from metadata supplied by the sample provider rather than from assay-based typing. What the study reported, not specific to this receptor: The quantity of clinical and demographic metadata differed by source and by participant and was supplied without curation.

Samples from volunteer blood donors who had recovered from COVID-19 were contributed by a second Seattle source. Collaborating institutions collected whole blood in K2EDTA tubes following their own protocols. For TCRbeta analysis, collaborators shipped samples in one of three forms: frozen whole blood, isolated PBMCs, or DNA extracted from either of those sample types. The germline V gene (reference sequence) yields LNHDA for CDR1 and SQIVND for CDR2. Measured from the cysteine to the phenylalanine, the CDR3 is 15 residues long. The CDR3 DNA has 45 bases and is translated from base 1. V gives up 4 bases and J gives up 3 bases, and the segment between their germline ends measures 13 bases. About this clone: Its antigen is currently not known. No much larger clone is present one base from it, and per-base qualities are unavailable.

TCRbeta CDR3 regions were amplified from genomic DNA using the immunoSEQ Assay, a bias-controlled multiplex PCR. Regarding the original processing steps: Nucleated cell counts per sample were estimated from amplification of reference gene primers within the assay. To quantify the absolute abundance of each unique TCRbeta CDR3 rearrangement, sequence reads were collapsed and filtered. For each sample, productive Simpson clonality was calculated as the square root of Simpson's diversity index across productive rearrangements. The immuneACCESS repertoire file appears here via TCRdb, limited to in-frame rearrangements. These files lack a portion of the clones; in checked studies, under half of the deficit traces to unresolved V genes, and the cause of the others is not known. V and J calls and clone size are as listed in that table; D and trimming were resolved from the DNA. In all, the sample holds a few hundred thousand clones, and under 90% of those were seen once. Less than 0.95% of the sample comes from the top ten.

Sequencing was carried out using peripheral blood. The chain joins TRBV19 to TRBJ1-5; the D gene is not confidently resolved. The sequence derives from a woman between 35 and 50 years old who had recovered from COVID-19. The DNA reads TGTGCCAGTAGTACCGATGACGGGAACAATCAGCCCCAGCATTTT. Its translation reads: CASSTDDGNNQPQHF.